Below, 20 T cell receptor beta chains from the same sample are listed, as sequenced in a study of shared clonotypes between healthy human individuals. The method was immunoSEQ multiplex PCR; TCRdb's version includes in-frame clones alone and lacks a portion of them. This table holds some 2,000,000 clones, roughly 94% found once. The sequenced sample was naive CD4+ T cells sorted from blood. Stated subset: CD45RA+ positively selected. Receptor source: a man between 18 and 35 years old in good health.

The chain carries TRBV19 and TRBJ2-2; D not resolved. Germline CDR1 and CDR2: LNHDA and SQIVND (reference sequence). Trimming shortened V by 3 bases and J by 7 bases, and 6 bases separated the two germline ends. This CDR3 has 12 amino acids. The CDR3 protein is CASSIGIGELFF. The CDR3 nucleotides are TGTGCCAGTAGTATTGGCATCGGGGAGCTGTTTTTT.

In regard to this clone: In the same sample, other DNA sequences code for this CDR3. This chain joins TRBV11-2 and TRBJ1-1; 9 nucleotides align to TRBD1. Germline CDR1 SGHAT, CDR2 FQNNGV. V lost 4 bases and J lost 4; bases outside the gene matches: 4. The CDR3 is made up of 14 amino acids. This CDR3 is CASSSQGAGTEAFF. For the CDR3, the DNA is TGTGCCAGCAGCTCACAGGGGGCCGGCACTGAAGCTTTCTTT.

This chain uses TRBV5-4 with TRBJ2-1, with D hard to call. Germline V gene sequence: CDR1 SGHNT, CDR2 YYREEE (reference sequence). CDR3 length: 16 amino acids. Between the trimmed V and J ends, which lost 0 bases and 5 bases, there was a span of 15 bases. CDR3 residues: CASSLADANRHNEQFF. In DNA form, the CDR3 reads TGTGCCAGCAGCTTGGCCGATGCTAACCGGCACAATGAGCAGTTCTTC.

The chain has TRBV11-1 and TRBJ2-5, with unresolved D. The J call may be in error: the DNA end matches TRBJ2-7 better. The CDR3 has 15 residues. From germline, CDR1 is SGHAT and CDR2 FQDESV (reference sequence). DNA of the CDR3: TGTGCCAGCAGCTTAGCGCTGACTTCACTCCCCGAGCAGTACTTC. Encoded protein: CASSLALTSLPEQYF.

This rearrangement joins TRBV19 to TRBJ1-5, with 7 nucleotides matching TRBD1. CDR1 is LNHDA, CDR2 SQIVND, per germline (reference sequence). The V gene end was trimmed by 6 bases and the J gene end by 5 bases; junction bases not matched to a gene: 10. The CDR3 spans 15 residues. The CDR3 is CASSLQGIGDQPQHF. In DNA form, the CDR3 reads TGTGCCAGTAGCTTACAGGGGATCGGGGATCAGCCCCAGCATTTT.

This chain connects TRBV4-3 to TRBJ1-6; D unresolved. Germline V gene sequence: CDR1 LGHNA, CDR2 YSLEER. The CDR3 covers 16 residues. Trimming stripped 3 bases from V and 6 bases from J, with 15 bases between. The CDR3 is CASSHLLSGGNSPLHF. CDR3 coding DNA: TGCGCCAGCAGCCACCTATTGTCGGGTGGTAATTCACCCCTCCACTTT.

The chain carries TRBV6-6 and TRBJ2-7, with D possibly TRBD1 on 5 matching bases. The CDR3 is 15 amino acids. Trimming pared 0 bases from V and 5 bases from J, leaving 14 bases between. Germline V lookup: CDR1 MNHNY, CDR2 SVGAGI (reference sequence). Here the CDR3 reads CASSYSNWWGHEQYF. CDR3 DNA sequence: TGTGCCAGCAGTTACTCGAACTGGTGGGGCCACGAGCAGTACTTC.

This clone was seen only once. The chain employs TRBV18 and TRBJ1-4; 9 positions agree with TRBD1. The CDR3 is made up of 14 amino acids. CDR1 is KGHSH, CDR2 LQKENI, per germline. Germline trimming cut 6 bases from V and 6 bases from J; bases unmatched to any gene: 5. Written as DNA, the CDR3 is TGTGCCAGCTCTCAAGGGACAGGGTATGAAAAACTGTTTTTT. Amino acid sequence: CASSQGTGYEKLFF.

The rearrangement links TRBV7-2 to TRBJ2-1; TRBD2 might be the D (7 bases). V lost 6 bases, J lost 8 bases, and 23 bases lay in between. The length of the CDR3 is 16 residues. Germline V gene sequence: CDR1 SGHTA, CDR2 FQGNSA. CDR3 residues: CASRGGAGSFGDEQFF. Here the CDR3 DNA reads TGTGCCAGCAGAGGGGGGGCAGGGTCATTTGGGGATGAGCAGTTCTTC.

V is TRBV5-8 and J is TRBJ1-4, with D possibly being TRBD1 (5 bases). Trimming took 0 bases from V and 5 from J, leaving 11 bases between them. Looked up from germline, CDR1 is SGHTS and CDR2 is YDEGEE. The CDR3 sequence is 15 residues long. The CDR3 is CASSLVLAGNEKLFF. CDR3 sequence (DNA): TGTGCCAGCAGCTTGGTGTTGGCAGGGAATGAAAAACTGTTTTTT.

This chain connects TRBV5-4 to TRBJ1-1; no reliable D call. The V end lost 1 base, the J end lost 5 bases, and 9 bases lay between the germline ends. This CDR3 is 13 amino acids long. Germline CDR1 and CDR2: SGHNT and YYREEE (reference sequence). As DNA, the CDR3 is TGTGCCAGCAGCTTGCCCAGAGGAACTGAAGCTTTCTTT. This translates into CASSLPRGTEAFF.

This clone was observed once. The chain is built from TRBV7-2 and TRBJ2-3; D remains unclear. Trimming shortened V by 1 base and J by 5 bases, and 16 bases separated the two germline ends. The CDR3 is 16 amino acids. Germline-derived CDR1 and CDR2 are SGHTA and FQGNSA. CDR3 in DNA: TGTGCCAGCAGCTTAGGAGACCTTCCCCATCTAGATACGCAGTATTTT. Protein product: CASSLGDLPHLDTQYF.

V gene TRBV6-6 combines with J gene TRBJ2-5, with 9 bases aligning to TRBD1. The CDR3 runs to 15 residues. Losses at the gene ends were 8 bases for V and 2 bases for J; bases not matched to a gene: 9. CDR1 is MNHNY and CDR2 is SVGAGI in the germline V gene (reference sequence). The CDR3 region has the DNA TGTGCCAGCTTCCCCCACAGGGGGCCTCAAGAGACCCAGTACTTC. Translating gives CASFPHRGPQETQYF.

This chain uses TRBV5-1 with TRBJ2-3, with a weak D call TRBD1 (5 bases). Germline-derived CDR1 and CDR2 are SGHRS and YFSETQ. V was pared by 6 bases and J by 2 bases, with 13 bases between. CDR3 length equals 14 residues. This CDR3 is CASTSTGNTDTQYF. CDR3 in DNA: TGCGCCAGCACTTCCACAGGAAACACAGATACGCAGTATTTT.

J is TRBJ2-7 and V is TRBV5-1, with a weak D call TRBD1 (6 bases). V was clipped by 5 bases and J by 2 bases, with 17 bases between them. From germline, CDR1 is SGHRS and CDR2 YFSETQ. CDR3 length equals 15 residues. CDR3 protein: CASSLQGVNAYEQYF. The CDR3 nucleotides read TGCGCCAGCAGTCTACAGGGAGTTAACGCCTACGAGCAGTACTTC.

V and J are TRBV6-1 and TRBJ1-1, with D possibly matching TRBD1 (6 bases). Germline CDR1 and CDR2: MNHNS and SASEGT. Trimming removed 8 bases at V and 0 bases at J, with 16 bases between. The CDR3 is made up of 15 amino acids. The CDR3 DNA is TGTGCCAGCCCCCCCACAGGGCTCATGAACACTGAAGCTTTCTTT. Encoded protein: CASPPTGLMNTEAFF.

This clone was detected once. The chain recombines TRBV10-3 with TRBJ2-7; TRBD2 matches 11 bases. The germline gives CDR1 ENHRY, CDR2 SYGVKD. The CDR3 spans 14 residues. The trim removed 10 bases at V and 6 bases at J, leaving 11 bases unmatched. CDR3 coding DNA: TGTGCCACCTCGCTGACTAGCGGGAAAGGCGAGCAGTACTTC. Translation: CATSLTSGKGEQYF.

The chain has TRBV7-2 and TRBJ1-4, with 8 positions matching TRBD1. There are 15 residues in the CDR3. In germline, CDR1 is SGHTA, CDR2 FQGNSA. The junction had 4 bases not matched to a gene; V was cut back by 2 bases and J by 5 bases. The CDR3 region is CASSLQGAENEKLFF. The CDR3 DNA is TGTGCCAGCAGCTTACAGGGGGCAGAGAATGAAAAACTGTTTTTT.

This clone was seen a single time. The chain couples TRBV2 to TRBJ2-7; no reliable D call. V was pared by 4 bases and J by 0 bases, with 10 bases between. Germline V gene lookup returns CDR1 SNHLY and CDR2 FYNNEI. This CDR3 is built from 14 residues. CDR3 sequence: CASSGTQSSYEQYF. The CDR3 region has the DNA TGTGCCAGCAGTGGGACCCAGAGCTCCTACGAGCAGTACTTC.

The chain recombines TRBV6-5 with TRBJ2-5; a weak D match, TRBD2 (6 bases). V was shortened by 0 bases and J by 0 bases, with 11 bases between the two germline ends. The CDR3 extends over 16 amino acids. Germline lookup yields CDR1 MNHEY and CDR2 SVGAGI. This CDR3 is CASSYSGLLYQETQYF. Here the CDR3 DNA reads TGTGCCAGCAGTTACTCGGGACTCCTGTACCAAGAGACCCAGTACTTC.